The next 5 T cell receptor beta chains were all read from a single sample in a study of blood T cell repertoires in COVID-19. Produced via immunoSEQ multiplex PCR; TCRdb's table is partial and in-frame only. This sample has about 150,000 clones, with 70% to 90% found just once. The specimen sequenced was peripheral blood. These receptors all come from a woman over 75 with COVID-19, enrolled during active disease.

V is TRBV19 and J is TRBJ1-4, with TRBD1 matching over 8 bases. CDR1 is LNHDA and CDR2 is SQIVND in the germline V gene (reference sequence). This CDR3 comprises 15 residues. V lost 3 bases and J lost 4; bases outside the gene matches: 4. The CDR3 DNA reads TGTGCCAGTAGTATCCAGGGGGCTCGTAATGAAAAACTGTTTTTT. It encodes CASSIQGARNEKLFF. Drawing the rest from reference TRBV19 and TRBJ1-4, the complete variable domain is DGGITQSPKYLFRKEGQNVTLSCEQNLNHDAMYWYRQDPGQGLRLIYYSQIVNDFQKGDIAEGYSVSREKKESFPLTVTSAQKNPTAFYLCASSIQGARNEKLFFGSGTQLSVL.

This chain links TRBV6-2 or TRBV6-3 with TRBJ2-2, with 10 bases identical to TRBD2. The V and J ends lost 6 bases and 1 base, in that order; junction bases with no gene match: 8. The CDR3 spans 17 residues. CDR1 and CDR2 (germline): MNHEY, SVGEGT. DNA for the CDR3: TGTGCCAGCAGCCACGGAGGACTAGCGGTGAACACCGGGGAGCTGTTTTTT. It codes for CASSHGGLAVNTGELFF.

The J gene is TRBJ2-1, the V gene TRBV7-3; 7 bases are shared with TRBD2. The CDR3 extends over 16 amino acids. Germline V gene data show CDR1 as SGHTA and CDR2 as FQGTGA. The J segment lost 0 bases and the V segment lost 1 base, leaving 3 bases of the junction unmatched. The CDR3 is CASSLNGGSSYNEQFF. In nucleotides, the CDR3 is TGTGCCAGCAGCTTAAATGGCGGGAGCTCCTACAATGAGCAGTTCTTC.

This clone has a single count. V gene TRBV6-5 combines with J gene TRBJ2-1; tentatively, D is TRBD2 (6 bases). This CDR3 is 14 amino acids long. The germline V gene encodes CDR1 MNHEY and CDR2 SVGAGI. V shed 5 bases and J shed 4 bases, with 12 bases lying between them. The CDR3 nucleotides read TGTGCCAGCAGTCAGCGGGCCCTTTACAATGAGCAGTTCTTC. It yields the protein CASSQRALYNEQFF.

The V call is TRBV9, the J call TRBJ1-2; D is ambiguous. This CDR3 comprises 13 residues. Germline CDR1 reads SGDLS; CDR2 reads YYNGEE. V shed 4 bases and J shed 4 bases, with 11 bases lying between them. In DNA form, the CDR3 reads TGTGCCAGCAGCCGATTCGAGGCCTATGGCTACACCTTC. Protein: CASSRFEAYGYTF. Supplemented by reference TRBV9 and TRBJ1-2, the full variable domain reads DSGVTQTPKHLITATGQRVTLRCSPRSGDLSVYWYQQSLDQGLQFLIQYYNGEERAKGNILERFSAQQFPDLHSELNLSSLELGDSALYFCASSRFEAYGYTFGSGTRLTVV.